This T cell receptor beta chain was captured in a study of blood T cell repertoires in COVID-19. Study overall: Acute and convalescent COVID-19 samples came from the United States, Italy and Spain.

In the authors' methods: Amplification with reference gene primers provided the estimates of nucleated cell counts. Clones were read by immunoSEQ multiplex PCR, and TCRdb kept only the in-frame ones, dropping some. V, J and clone size are those of that table, while D and trimming were read from the DNA. The table shows approximately 130,000 clones, with approximately 77% occurring only once. V was clipped by 5 bases and J by 4 bases; unmatched bases: 9. Germline V gives CDR1 SEHNR, CDR2 FQNEAQ (reference sequence). The CDR3 loop spans 15 amino acids. The genes are TRBV7-9 and TRBJ2-7, with 9 bases that match TRBD1. Sequencing was done on a sample of peripheral blood. The sequence was collected from a man of 80 years or more with acute or convalescent COVID-19. CDR3 in DNA: TGTGCCAGCAGCCCCCCGGACAGGGGCTTTTACGAGCAGTACTTC. This sequence encodes CASSPPDRGFYEQYF.